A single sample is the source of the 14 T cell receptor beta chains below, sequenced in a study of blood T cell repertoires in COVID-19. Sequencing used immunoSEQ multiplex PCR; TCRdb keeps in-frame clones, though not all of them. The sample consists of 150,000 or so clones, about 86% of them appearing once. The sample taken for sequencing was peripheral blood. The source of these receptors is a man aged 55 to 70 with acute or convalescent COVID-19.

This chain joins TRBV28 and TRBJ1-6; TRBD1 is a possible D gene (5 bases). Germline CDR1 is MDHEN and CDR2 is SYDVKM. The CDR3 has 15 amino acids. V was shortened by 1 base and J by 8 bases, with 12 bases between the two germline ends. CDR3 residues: CASSLLAGRDSPLHF. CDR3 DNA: TGTGCCAGCAGTTTATTGGCAGGGAGGGATTCACCCCTCCACTTT.

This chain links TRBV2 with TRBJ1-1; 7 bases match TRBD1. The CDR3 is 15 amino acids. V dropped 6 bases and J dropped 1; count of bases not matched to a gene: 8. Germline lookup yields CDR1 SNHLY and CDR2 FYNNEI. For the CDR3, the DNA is TGTGCCAGCAGCACTAGGGGGCAGGGGAACACTGAAGCTTTCTTT. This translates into CASSTRGQGNTEAFF.

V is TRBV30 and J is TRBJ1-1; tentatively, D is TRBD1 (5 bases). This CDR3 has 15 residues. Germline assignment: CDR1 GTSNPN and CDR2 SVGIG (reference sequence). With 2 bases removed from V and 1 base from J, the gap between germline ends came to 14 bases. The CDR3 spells CAWSPTGGGNTEAFF. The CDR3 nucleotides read TGTGCCTGGAGTCCAACTGGGGGAGGGAACACTGAAGCTTTCTTT.

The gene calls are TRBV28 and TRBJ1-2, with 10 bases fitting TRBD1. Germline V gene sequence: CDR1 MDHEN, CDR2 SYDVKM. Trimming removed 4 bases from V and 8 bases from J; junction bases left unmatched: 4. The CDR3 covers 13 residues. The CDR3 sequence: CASSSDRGRGYTF. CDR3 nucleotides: TGTGCCAGCAGTTCCGACAGGGGGCGAGGCTACACCTTC.

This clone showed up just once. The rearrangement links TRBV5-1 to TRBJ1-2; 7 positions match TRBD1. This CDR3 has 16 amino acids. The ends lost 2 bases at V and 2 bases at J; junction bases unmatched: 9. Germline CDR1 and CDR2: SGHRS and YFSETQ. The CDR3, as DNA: TGCGCCAGCAGCTTCACCGGGACAGCGAAAAACTATGGCTACACCTTC. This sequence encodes CASSFTGTAKNYGYTF.

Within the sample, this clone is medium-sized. CDR3 sequence (DNA): TGTGCCAGCAGCAGGCAACTGAACACCGGGGAGCTGTTTTTT. Translating gives CASSRQLNTGELFF. This chain connects TRBV27 to TRBJ2-2; the D is unclear. V was shortened by 6 bases and J by 1 base, with 9 bases between the two germline ends. CDR3 size: 14 residues. The germline V gene has CDR1 MNHEY and CDR2 SMNVEV (reference sequence).

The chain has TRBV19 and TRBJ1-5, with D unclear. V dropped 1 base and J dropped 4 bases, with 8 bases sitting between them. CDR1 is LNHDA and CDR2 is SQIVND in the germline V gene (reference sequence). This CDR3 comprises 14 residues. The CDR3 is CASSIVAGNQPQHF. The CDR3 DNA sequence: TGTGCCAGTAGTATAGTAGCCGGAAATCAGCCCCAGCATTTT.

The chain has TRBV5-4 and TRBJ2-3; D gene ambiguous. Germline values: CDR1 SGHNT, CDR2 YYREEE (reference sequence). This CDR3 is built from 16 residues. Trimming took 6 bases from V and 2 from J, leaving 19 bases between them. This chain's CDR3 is CASTSAPERHTDTQYF. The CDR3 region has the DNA TGTGCCAGCACCAGTGCTCCGGAGAGGCACACAGATACGCAGTATTTT. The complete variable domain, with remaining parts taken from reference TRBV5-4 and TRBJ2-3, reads ETGVTQSPTHLIKTRGQQVTLRCSSQSGHNTVSWYQQALGQGPQFIFQYYREEENGRGNFPPRFSGLQFPNYSSELNVNALELDDSALYLCASTSAPERHTDTQYFGPGTRLTVL.

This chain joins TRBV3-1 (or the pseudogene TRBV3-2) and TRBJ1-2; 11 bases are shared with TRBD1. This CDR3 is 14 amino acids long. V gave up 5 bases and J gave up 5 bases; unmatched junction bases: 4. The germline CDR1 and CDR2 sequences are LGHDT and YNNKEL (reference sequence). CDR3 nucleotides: TGTGCCAGCAGCTCCGGACAGGGGGCGTATGGCTACACCTTC. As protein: CASSSGQGAYGYTF.

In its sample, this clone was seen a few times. In DNA, the CDR3 is TGTGCCAGCAGCCCCCTGGTGGCGGGGGGGACAGATACGCAGTATTTT. Translation: CASSPLVAGGTDTQYF. V gene TRBV6-6 combines with J gene TRBJ2-3, with 9 bases matching TRBD2. This CDR3 comprises 16 residues. After removal of 6 bases from V and 3 bases from J, the junction contained 10 bases not matched to a gene. The V gene's germline CDR1 is MNHNY and CDR2 SVGAGI (reference sequence).

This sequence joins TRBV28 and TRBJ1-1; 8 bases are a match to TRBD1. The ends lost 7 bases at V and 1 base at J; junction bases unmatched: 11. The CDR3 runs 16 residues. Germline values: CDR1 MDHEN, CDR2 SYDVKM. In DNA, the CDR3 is TGTGCCAGCATCCTAAAACCCGGACAGGGGAACACTGAAGCTTTCTTT. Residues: CASILKPGQGNTEAFF.

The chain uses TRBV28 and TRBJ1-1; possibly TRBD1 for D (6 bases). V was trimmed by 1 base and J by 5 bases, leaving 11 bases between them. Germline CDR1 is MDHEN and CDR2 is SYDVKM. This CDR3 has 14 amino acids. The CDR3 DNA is TGTGCCAGCAGTTTATCAGGGGCTGGGACTGAAGCTTTCTTT. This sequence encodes CASSLSGAGTEAFF.

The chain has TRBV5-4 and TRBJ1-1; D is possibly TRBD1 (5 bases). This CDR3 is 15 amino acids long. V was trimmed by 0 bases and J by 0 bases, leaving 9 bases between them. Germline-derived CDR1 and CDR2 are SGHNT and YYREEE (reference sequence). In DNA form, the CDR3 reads TGTGCCAGCAGCTTGGGAGCAGGGATGAACACTGAAGCTTTCTTT. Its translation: CASSLGAGMNTEAFF.

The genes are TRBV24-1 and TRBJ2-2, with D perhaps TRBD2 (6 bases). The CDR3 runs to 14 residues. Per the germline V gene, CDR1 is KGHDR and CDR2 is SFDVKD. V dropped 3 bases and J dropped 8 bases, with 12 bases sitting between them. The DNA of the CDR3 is TGTGCCACCAGTGATCCCGGGCGGGGTGGGGAGCTGTTTTTT. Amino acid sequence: CATSDPGRGGELFF.